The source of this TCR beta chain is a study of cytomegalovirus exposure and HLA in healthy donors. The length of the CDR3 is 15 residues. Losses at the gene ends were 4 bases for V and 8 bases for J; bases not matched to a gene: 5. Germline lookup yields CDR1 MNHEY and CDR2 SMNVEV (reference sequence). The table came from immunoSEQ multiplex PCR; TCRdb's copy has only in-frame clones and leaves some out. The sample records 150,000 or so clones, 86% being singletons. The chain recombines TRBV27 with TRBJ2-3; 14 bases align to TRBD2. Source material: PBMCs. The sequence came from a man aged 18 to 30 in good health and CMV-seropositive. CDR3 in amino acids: CASSSRLAGGFTQYF. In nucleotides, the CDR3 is TGTGCCAGCAGTTCCCGACTAGCGGGGGGGTTTACGCAGTATTTT.